One TCR beta chain is described in this entry. The data were obtained in a study of PD-1 and CTLA-4 blockade in melanoma. The data were produced by immunoSEQ multiplex PCR, yet TCRdb's version contains in-frame clones alone and is incomplete. The data hold some 30,000 clones, with around 89% observed a single time. CDR3 size: 16 residues. Trimming removed 7 bases from V and 2 bases from J, with 19 bases in between. Germline V gene lookup returns CDR1 SNHLY and CDR2 FYNNEI. This TCR derives from a human donor with melanoma. The chain links TRBV2 to TRBJ2-3; D may correspond to TRBD1 or TRBD2 (7 bases each). Material: CD8+ T cells from peripheral blood, obtained from a patient given anti-PD-1 treatment. CDR3 sequence: CASIPTSGGATDTQYF. In DNA form, the CDR3 reads TGTGCCAGCATCCCCACTTCAGGGGGGGCCACAGATACGCAGTATTTT. Complete variable domain (other parts from reference TRBV2 and TRBJ2-3): EPEVTQTPSHQVTQMGQEVILRCVPISNHLYFYWYRQILGQKVEFLVSFYNNEISEKSEIFDDQFSVERPDGSNFTLKIRSTKLEDSAMYFCASIPTSGGATDTQYFGPGTRLTVL.